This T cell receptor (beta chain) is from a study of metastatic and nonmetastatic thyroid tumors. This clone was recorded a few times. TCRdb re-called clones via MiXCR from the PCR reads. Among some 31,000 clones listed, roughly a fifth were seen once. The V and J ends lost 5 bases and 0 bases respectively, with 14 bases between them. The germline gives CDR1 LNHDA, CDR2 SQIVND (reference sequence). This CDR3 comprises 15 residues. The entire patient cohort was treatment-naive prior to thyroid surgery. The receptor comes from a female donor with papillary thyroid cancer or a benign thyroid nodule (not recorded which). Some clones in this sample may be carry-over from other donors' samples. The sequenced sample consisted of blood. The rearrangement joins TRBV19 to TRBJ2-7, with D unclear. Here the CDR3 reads CASSPNVASSYEQYF. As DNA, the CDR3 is TGTGCCAGTAGTCCCAATGTAGCTAGCTCCTACGAGCAGTACTTC.